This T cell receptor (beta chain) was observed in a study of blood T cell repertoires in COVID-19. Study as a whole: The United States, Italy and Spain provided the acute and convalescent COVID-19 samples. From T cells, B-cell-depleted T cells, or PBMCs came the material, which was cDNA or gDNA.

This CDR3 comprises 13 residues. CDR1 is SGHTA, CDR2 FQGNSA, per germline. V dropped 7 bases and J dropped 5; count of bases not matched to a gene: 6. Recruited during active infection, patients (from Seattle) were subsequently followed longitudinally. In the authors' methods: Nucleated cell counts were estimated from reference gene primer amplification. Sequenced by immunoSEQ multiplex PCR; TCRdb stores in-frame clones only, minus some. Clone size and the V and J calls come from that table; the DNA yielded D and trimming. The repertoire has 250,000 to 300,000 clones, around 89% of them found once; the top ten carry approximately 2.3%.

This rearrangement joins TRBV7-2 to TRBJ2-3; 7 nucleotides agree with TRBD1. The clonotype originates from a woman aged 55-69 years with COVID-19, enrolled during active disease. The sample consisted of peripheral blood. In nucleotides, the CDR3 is TGTGCCAGCACCCTAGGGGGCATAGATACGCAGTATTTT. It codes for CASTLGGIDTQYF.